Listed here are 14 T cell receptor beta chains from one sample, sequenced in a study of T cells in Graves' hyperthyroidism and ophthalmopathy. Amplification targeted TCR beta CDR3 regions from RNA transcripts. Initially, a first-round RT-PCR of the TCR CDR3 employed the HTBI primer set. TCRdb re-called the multiplex PCR reads through MiXCR, storing one row per CDR3 protein. The data show fewer than 350,000 distinct CDR3 sequences, with roughly 15% seen just once and 6% to 8% held by the top ten. The sample consisted of blood. Receptors were obtained from a woman in her 30s with Graves' hyperthyroidism that later progressed to Graves' ophthalmopathy.

The table lists this clonotype with many counts. This chain connects TRBV13 to TRBJ2-7; the D call may be TRBD1 or TRBD2 (5 bases each). V was cut by 8 bases and J by 3 bases, with 17 bases left in between. The V gene's germline CDR1 is PRHDT and CDR2 FYEKMQ (reference sequence). The CDR3 spans 14 residues. Here the CDR3 reads CASRLGGHNYEQYF. In nucleotides, the CDR3 is TGTGCCAGCCGTCTCGGAGGACATAACTACGAGCAGTACTTC.

Ten or more counts support this clonotype. V gene TRBV4-3 combines with J gene TRBJ2-7, with D possibly called TRBD1 or TRBD2 (6 bases each). Germline V gene data show CDR1 as LGHNA and CDR2 as YSLEER. V was shortened by 0 bases and J by 2 bases, with 11 bases between the two germline ends. There are 15 residues in the CDR3. CDR3 sequence: CASSQDWGAPYEQYF. CDR3 nucleotides: TGCGCCAGCAGCCAAGATTGGGGGGCACCCTACGAGCAGTACTTC.

This clonotype was seen ten or more times. The chain has TRBV6-1 and TRBJ2-3; no firm D call. There are 14 residues in the CDR3. CDR1 and CDR2 from the germline V gene are MNHNS and SASEGT. The V end was cut by 8 bases, the J end by 3 bases, with 15 bases between. CDR3 DNA sequence: TGTGCCAGCGCACGGAACACGGTGACAGATACGCAGTATTTT. This codes for CASARNTVTDTQYF.

This clonotype was found many times. V and J are TRBV20-1 and TRBJ2-3, with 12 bases aligning to TRBD2. CDR1 and CDR2 from the germline V gene are DFQATT and SNEGSKA (reference sequence). V gave up 0 bases and J gave up 6 bases; unmatched junction bases: 7. This CDR3 is built from 16 residues. This CDR3 reads CSARDRLAGDSDTQYF. The DNA for the CDR3 is TGCAGTGCTAGAGATCGACTAGCGGGAGATTCGGATACGCAGTATTTT.

This clonotype was counted many times. The rearrangement links TRBV28 to TRBJ2-2; no firm D call. The germline V gene has CDR1 MDHEN and CDR2 SYDVKM. The CDR3 totals 13 residues. The V and J ends lost 5 bases and 2 bases respectively, with 6 bases between them. Here the CDR3 reads CASSRTNTGELFF. The CDR3 nucleotides are TGTGCCAGCAGTCGAACAAACACCGGGGAGCTGTTTTTT.

The chain recombines TRBV2 with TRBJ2-3, with 12 nucleotides matching TRBD2. V was pared by 6 bases and J by 3 bases, with 4 bases of the junction left unmatched. CDR1 is SNHLY and CDR2 is FYNNEI in the germline V gene. The length of the CDR3 is 15 residues. The CDR3 DNA reads TGTGCCAGCAGAGCGACTAGCGGGAGTACAGATACGCAGTATTTT. Protein: CASRATSGSTDTQYF.

This clonotype was counted ten times or more. The chain uses TRBV28 and TRBJ2-1; 8 positions agree with TRBD2. The CDR3 has 16 amino acids. Germline CDR1 is MDHEN and CDR2 is SYDVKM. V was clipped by 7 bases and J by 0 bases; unmatched bases: 8. The CDR3 DNA sequence: TGTGCCAGCACCTCACTTAGCGGGAACTCCTACAATGAGCAGTTCTTC. It specifies CASTSLSGNSYNEQFF.

Ten or more counts support this clonotype. The J gene is TRBJ2-7, the V gene TRBV6-1; unclear D gene. V lost 5 bases and J 0 bases, leaving 14 bases between the germline ends. The CDR3 extends over 15 amino acids. The germline gives CDR1 MNHNS, CDR2 SASEGT. The CDR3 bases are TGTGCCAGCAGTCCTGGACGGTCGAGCTCCTACGAGCAGTACTTC. Its translation: CASSPGRSSSYEQYF.

This clonotype occurred many times. The chain links TRBV2 to TRBJ2-6; D call uncertain. The CDR3 spans 16 residues. CDR1 is SNHLY, CDR2 FYNNEI, per germline. V lost 5 bases, J lost 2 bases, and 13 bases lay in between. The CDR3 DNA is TGTGCCAGCAGTACTCCGCCTGGACCTGGGGCCAACGTCCTGACTTTC. This sequence encodes CASSTPPGPGANVLTF.

This clonotype was seen ten or more times. This chain connects TRBV6-2 or TRBV6-3 to TRBJ2-5; D is unclear. The CDR3 loop spans 14 amino acids. CDR1 and CDR2 from the germline V gene are MNHEY and SVGEGT. Trimming took 7 bases from V and 4 from J, leaving 16 bases between them. The CDR3 is CASTQRVGGETQYF. In DNA, the CDR3 is TGTGCCAGCACTCAAAGAGTGGGCGGAGAGACCCAGTACTTC.

A few counts support this clonotype. The genes are TRBV9 and TRBJ1-2, with 9 bases aligning to TRBD1. V lost 4 bases to trimming and J lost 7 bases; unmatched junction nucleotides: 11. From germline, CDR1 is SGDLS and CDR2 YYNGEE. CDR3 length: 15 amino acids. Here the CDR3 DNA reads TGTGCCAGCAGCCTACGACAGGGGGGCCTGTCTGGCTACACCTTC. Translated, it gives CASSLRQGGLSGYTF.

Many counts were recorded for this clonotype. The chain links TRBV7-2 to TRBJ2-7; no clear D. Trimming left V 6 bases short and J 2 bases short, with 11 bases between. In germline, CDR1 is SGHTA, CDR2 FQGNSA. The CDR3 covers 13 residues. CDR3 sequence reads: CASRWSGTYEQYF. CDR3 sequence (DNA): TGTGCCAGCAGGTGGTCCGGTACCTACGAGCAGTACTTC.

This clonotype was seen ten or more times. The chain employs TRBV7-9 and TRBJ2-1; 9 positions match TRBD2. The germline V gene has CDR1 SEHNR and CDR2 FQNEAQ (reference sequence). The trim removed 7 bases at V and 4 bases at J, leaving 5 bases unmatched. This CDR3 is 14 amino acids long. Written as DNA, the CDR3 is TGTGCCAGCATCCCACTAGCGGGTTACAATGAGCAGTTCTTC. It specifies CASIPLAGYNEQFF.

A few counts support this clonotype. The rearrangement uses TRBV2 and TRBJ1-5, with D possibly being TRBD1 (5 bases). The CDR3 has 14 amino acids. V was pared by 4 bases and J by 6 bases, with 13 bases between. CDR1 and CDR2 from the germline V gene are SNHLY and FYNNEI. This CDR3 reads CASSGPRASQPQHF. For the CDR3, the DNA is TGTGCCAGCAGTGGGCCCAGGGCCAGTCAGCCCCAGCATTTT.